This is a list of T cell receptor beta chains from one sample in a study of blood T cell repertoires in COVID-19. This table comes from immunoSEQ multiplex PCR, and its TCRdb copy is limited to in-frame clones, with some not included. The sample records about 92,000 clones, over 60% being singletons. Sample: peripheral blood. Receptor source: a man in his forties or fifties who had recovered from COVID-19. CDR3s include the opening cysteine and the closing phenylalanine or tryptophan. A D gene is named only where the DNA matches it firmly. Clone size, where shown, is once, few, many, or a class for clones that have expanded.

CDR3 protein: CASSLRTVYEQYF
CDR3 DNA: TGTGCCAGCAGTTTACGGACAGTTTACGAGCAGTACTTC
D gene: NA
V gene: TRBV12-3/TRBV12-4
J gene: TRBJ2-7
clone size: NA

CDR3 protein: CASSTGTGGLPGYTF
CDR3 DNA: TGCGCCAGCAGCACAGGGACAGGGGGCTTGCCTGGCTACACCTTC
D gene: TRBD1
V gene: TRBV5-1
J gene: TRBJ1-2
clone size: NA

CDR3 protein: CASKYRDRETDTQYF
CDR3 DNA: TGTGCCAGTAAATACCGGGACAGGGAGACAGATACGCAGTATTTT
D gene: TRBD1
V gene: TRBV19
J gene: TRBJ2-3
clone size: NA

CDR3 protein: CASSPVAGVLQYF
CDR3 DNA: TGTGCCAGCAGTCCTGTAGCTGGAGTCTTGCAGTACTTC
D gene: NA
V gene: TRBV2
J gene: TRBJ2-7
clone size: few

CDR3 protein: CSVGGGGQETQYF
CDR3 DNA: TGCAGCGTTGGAGGTGGGGGGCAAGAGACCCAGTACTTC
D gene: NA
V gene: TRBV29-1
J gene: TRBJ2-5
clone size: NA

CDR3 protein: CASSLAGTSGTDTQYF
CDR3 DNA: TGTGCCAGCAGCTTAGCCGGGACTAGCGGCACAGATACGCAGTATTTT
D gene: TRBD2
V gene: TRBV7-2
J gene: TRBJ2-3
clone size: NA

CDR3 protein: CASSLSPLDTDTQYF
CDR3 DNA: TGTGCCAGCAGCCTAAGCCCGCTAGACACAGATACGCAGTATTTT
D gene: NA
V gene: TRBV5-5
J gene: TRBJ2-3
clone size: NA

CDR3 protein: CASSQDSAQGVSTDTQYF
CDR3 DNA: TGTGCCAGCAGCCAAGATTCGGCACAGGGGGTGAGCACAGATACGCAGTATTTT
D gene: TRBD1
V gene: TRBV3-1/TRBV3-2
J gene: TRBJ2-3
clone size: NA

CDR3 protein: CASSPSGDTQYF
CDR3 DNA: TGTGCCAGCAGTCCGTCAGGAGATACGCAGTATTTT
D gene: NA
V gene: TRBV27
J gene: TRBJ2-3
clone size: NA

CDR3 protein: CASSPVRFERGLGEQFF
CDR3 DNA: TGTGCCAGCAGCCCCGTCAGGTTCGAGCGGGGGTTGGGCGAGCAGTTCTTC
D gene: TRBD2
V gene: TRBV7-9
J gene: TRBJ2-1
clone size: NA

CDR3 protein: CASSQIRVGTEAFF
CDR3 DNA: TGCGCCAGCAGCCAAATCAGGGTTGGCACTGAAGCTTTCTTT
D gene: NA
V gene: TRBV4-1
J gene: TRBJ1-1
clone size: NA

CDR3 protein: CASSQAETQYF
CDR3 DNA: TGTGCCAGCAGCCAAGCGGAGACCCAGTACTTC
D gene: NA
V gene: TRBV11-2
J gene: TRBJ2-5
clone size: NA

CDR3 protein: CASSLMRGEASSGANVLTF
CDR3 DNA: TGTGCCAGCAGTCTCATGAGAGGGGAGGCCTCTTCTGGGGCCAACGTCCTGACTTTC
D gene: NA
V gene: TRBV27
J gene: TRBJ2-6
clone size: NA

CDR3 protein: CASSLDGLARTDTQYF
CDR3 DNA: TGTGCCAGCAGCTTAGACGGACTCGCACGAACAGATACGCAGTATTTT
D gene: NA
V gene: TRBV5-6
J gene: TRBJ2-3
clone size: NA

CDR3 protein: CSVEDPRGDRKSYTF
CDR3 DNA: TGCAGCGTTGAAGATCCCCGGGGGGACAGGAAGAGCTACACCTTC
D gene: TRBD1
V gene: TRBV29-1
J gene: TRBJ1-2
clone size: NA

CDR3 protein: CASSVDERASYEQYF
CDR3 DNA: TGTGCCAGCAGCGTAGACGAGCGGGCTTCCTACGAGCAGTACTTC
D gene: NA
V gene: TRBV9
J gene: TRBJ2-7
clone size: once

CDR3 protein: CASSSTGGDEQYF
CDR3 DNA: TGCGCCAGCAGCTCTACAGGGGGCGACGAGCAGTACTTC
D gene: TRBD1
V gene: TRBV5-1
J gene: TRBJ2-7
clone size: few

CDR3 protein: CASRETGNYGYTF
CDR3 DNA: TGTGCCAGCAGGGAGACAGGGAACTATGGCTACACCTTC
D gene: TRBD1
V gene: TRBV25-1
J gene: TRBJ1-2
clone size: NA

CDR3 protein: CASSPDKNTEAFF
CDR3 DNA: TGTGCCAGCAGTCCAGACAAGAACACTGAAGCTTTCTTT
D gene: NA
V gene: TRBV5-4
J gene: TRBJ1-1
clone size: NA

CDR3 protein: CASSLGGQGTGYTF
CDR3 DNA: TGTGCCAGCAGCTTAGGTGGACAGGGGACCGGCTACACCTTC
D gene: TRBD1
V gene: TRBV11-2
J gene: TRBJ1-2
clone size: NA

CDR3 protein: CAIRDSNYGYTF
CDR3 DNA: TGTGCCATCAGAGACAGTAACTATGGCTACACCTTC
D gene: NA
V gene: TRBV10-3
J gene: TRBJ1-2
clone size: once

CDR3 protein: CASSESGFLGGYTF
CDR3 DNA: TGTGCCAGCAGTGAGTCAGGGTTTTTGGGTGGCTACACCTTC
D gene: NA
V gene: TRBV27
J gene: TRBJ1-2
clone size: NA

CDR3 protein: CASSRNPSGYRYF
CDR3 DNA: TGTGCCAGCAGTCGAAACCCTTCGGGATATCGGTACTTC
D gene: NA
V gene: TRBV12-3/TRBV12-4
J gene: TRBJ2-7
clone size: NA

CDR3 protein: CASSVGAQVGSYEQYF
CDR3 DNA: TGTGCCAGCAGCGTAGGGGCACAGGTGGGATCCTACGAGCAGTACTTC
D gene: NA
V gene: TRBV9
J gene: TRBJ2-7
clone size: NA

CDR3 protein: CASSSGTRGYNEQFF
CDR3 DNA: TGCGCCAGCAGCTCCGGGACTAGGGGTTACAATGAGCAGTTCTTC
D gene: TRBD2
V gene: TRBV5-1
J gene: TRBJ2-1
clone size: NA

CDR3 protein: CASSLSQGYNEQFF
CDR3 DNA: TGCGCCAGCAGCTTGTCACAGGGCTACAATGAGCAGTTCTTC
D gene: NA
V gene: TRBV5-1
J gene: TRBJ2-1
clone size: NA

CDR3 protein: CASSPGGRVDTQYF
CDR3 DNA: TGTGCCAGCAGTCCTGGAGGGCGGGTTGATACGCAGTATTTT
D gene: NA
V gene: TRBV7-9
J gene: TRBJ2-3
clone size: NA

CDR3 protein: CASSLSRGKTGELFF
CDR3 DNA: TGTGCTAGCAGCTTGTCCAGGGGGAAGACCGGGGAGCTGTTTTTT
D gene: TRBD1
V gene: TRBV7-7
J gene: TRBJ2-2
clone size: NA

CDR3 protein: CASSSTGTSGSTVYEQYF
CDR3 DNA: TGTGCCAGCAGTAGTACCGGGACTAGCGGGAGCACAGTTTACGAGCAGTACTTC
D gene: TRBD2
V gene: TRBV27
J gene: TRBJ2-7
clone size: NA

CDR3 protein: CASSEPLRDEQFF
CDR3 DNA: TGCGCCAGCAGTGAGCCACTGAGAGATGAGCAGTTCTTC
D gene: NA
V gene: TRBV10-2
J gene: TRBJ2-1
clone size: NA

CDR3 protein: CASSKTGTYEQYF
CDR3 DNA: TGTGCCAGTAGTAAAACAGGGACCTACGAGCAGTACTTC
D gene: NA
V gene: TRBV19
J gene: TRBJ2-7
clone size: NA

CDR3 protein: CAISGQHTGELFF
CDR3 DNA: TGCGCCATCTCCGGACAGCACACCGGGGAGCTGTTTTTT
D gene: NA
V gene: TRBV23-1
J gene: TRBJ2-2
clone size: few

CDR3 protein: CASSPPGQQETQYF
CDR3 DNA: TGTGCCAGCTCACCACCGGGGCAGCAAGAGACCCAGTACTTC
D gene: NA
V gene: TRBV18
J gene: TRBJ2-5
clone size: NA

CDR3 protein: CASSLSQEESYNSPLHF
CDR3 DNA: TGCGCCAGCAGCTTGAGTCAGGAAGAGTCCTATAATTCACCCCTCCACTTT
D gene: NA
V gene: TRBV5-1
J gene: TRBJ1-6
clone size: NA